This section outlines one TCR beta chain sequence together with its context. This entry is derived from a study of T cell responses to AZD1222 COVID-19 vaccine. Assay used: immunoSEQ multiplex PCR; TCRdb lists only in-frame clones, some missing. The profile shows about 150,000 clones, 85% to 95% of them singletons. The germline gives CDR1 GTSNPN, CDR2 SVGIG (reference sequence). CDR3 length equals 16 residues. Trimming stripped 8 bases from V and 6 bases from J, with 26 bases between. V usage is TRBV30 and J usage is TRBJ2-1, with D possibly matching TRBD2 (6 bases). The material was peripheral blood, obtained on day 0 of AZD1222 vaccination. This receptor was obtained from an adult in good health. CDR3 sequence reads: CAGYAPRLEQANEQFF. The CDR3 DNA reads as TGTGCCGGGTACGCACCTCGACTAGAGCAGGCCAATGAGCAGTTCTTC.